This T cell receptor beta chain was observed in a study of siplizumab effects on memory and regulatory T cells. Profiled with immunoSEQ multiplex PCR; TCRdb holds only in-frame clones, not every one. The top ten clones hold 1% to 1.5% of a sample with 100,000 or so clones, about 94% of them seen once. Germline CDR1 reads KGHSH; CDR2 reads LQKENI. The CDR3 is 15 amino acids. The V gene end was trimmed by 2 bases and the J gene end by 1 base; junction bases not matched to a gene: 0. The rearrangement joins TRBV18 to TRBJ2-3, with 10 bases aligning to TRBD1. The sample was non-Treg CD4+ T cells sorted from blood. This clonotype was sampled from a human donor in good health. The CDR3 DNA reads as TGTGCCAGCTCACCAGGGACAGGGGGCACAGATACGCAGTATTTT. Its protein product is CASSPGTGGTDTQYF.